The 5 T cell receptor beta chains listed next were all sequenced from one sample in a study of cytomegalovirus exposure and HLA in healthy donors. Profiled with immunoSEQ multiplex PCR; TCRdb holds only in-frame clones, not every one. The sample yields about 160,000 clones, 85% to 90% seen once. Sequenced input: PBMCs. These receptors originate from a man aged 18 to 35 in good health and CMV-seropositive.

The rearrangement joins TRBV5-1 to TRBJ2-2; 9 nucleotides agree with TRBD1. This CDR3 has 16 residues. Germline V gene sequence: CDR1 SGHRS, CDR2 YFSETQ. V lost 2 bases to trimming and J lost 1 base; unmatched junction nucleotides: 3. This CDR3 reads CASSLAGQGNTGELFF. The CDR3 DNA reads TGCGCCAGCAGCTTAGCGGGACAGGGGAACACCGGGGAGCTGTTTTTT.

This chain links TRBV7-8 with TRBJ2-3; 12 positions match TRBD2. In germline, CDR1 is SGHVS, CDR2 FQNEAQ. This CDR3 is 15 amino acids long. J gave up 10 bases and V 4 bases, and 9 bases lay outside the gene matches. DNA for the CDR3: TGTGCCAGCAGCTCGAGACTAGCGGGAGCTTTGGCGCAGTATTTT. Encoded protein: CASSSRLAGALAQYF.

The V gene is TRBV18, the J gene TRBJ2-7; 9 nucleotides align to TRBD1. The junction had 3 bases not matched to a gene; V was cut back by 1 base and J by 2 bases. Germline V gene data show CDR1 as KGHSH and CDR2 as LQKENI. This CDR3 has 15 residues. CDR3 nucleotides: TGTGCCAGCTCACCACGGGGACAGGGAGCCTACGAGCAGTACTTC. It encodes CASSPRGQGAYEQYF.

V usage is TRBV27 and J usage is TRBJ2-7; TRBD2 matches 7 bases. This CDR3 has 14 residues. J gave up 4 bases and V 3 bases, and 6 bases lay outside the gene matches. The germline CDR1 and CDR2 sequences are MNHEY and SMNVEV (reference sequence). CDR3 DNA: TGTGCCAGCAGTTTTGCAGGGACTATGTACGAGCAGTACTTC. Protein sequence: CASSFAGTMYEQYF.

This chain uses TRBV7-3 with TRBJ2-1; TRBD1 agrees at 9 bases. J lost 6 bases, V lost 3 bases, and 6 bases had no gene match. CDR1 SGHTA and CDR2 FQGTGA come from the germline V gene. The length of the CDR3 is 15 residues. CDR3 DNA: TGTGCCAGCAGCTTTCCCGGGACAGGGAGCAATGAGCAGTTCTTC. Its translation is CASSFPGTGSNEQFF.